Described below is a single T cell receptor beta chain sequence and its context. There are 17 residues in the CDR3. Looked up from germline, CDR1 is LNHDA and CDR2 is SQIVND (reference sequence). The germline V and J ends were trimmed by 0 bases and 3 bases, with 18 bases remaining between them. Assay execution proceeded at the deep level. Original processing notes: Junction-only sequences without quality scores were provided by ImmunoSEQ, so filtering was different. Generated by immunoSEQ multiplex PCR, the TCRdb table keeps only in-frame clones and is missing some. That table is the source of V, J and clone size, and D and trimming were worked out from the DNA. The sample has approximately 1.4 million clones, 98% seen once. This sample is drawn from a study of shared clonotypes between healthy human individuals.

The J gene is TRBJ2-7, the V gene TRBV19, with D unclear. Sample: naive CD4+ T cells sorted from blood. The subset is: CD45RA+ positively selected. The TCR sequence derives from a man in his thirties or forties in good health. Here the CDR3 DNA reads TGTGCCAGTAGTATAGATTCCAGCAGGTCGATTATCTACGAGCAGTACTTC. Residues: CASSIDSSRSIIYEQYF. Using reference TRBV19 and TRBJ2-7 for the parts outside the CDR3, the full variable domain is DGGITQSPKYLFRKEGQNVTLSCEQNLNHDAMYWYRQDPGQGLRLIYYSQIVNDFQKGDIAEGYSVSREKKESFPLTVTSAQKNPTAFYLCASSIDSSRSIIYEQYFGPGTRLTVT.